What follows are 27 T cell receptor beta chains derived from one specimen sequenced in a study of blood T cells in healthy people across ages. It was with a sample-barcoded 5' primer and a J-beta primer mix that a second PCR of roughly 7 to 12 cycles was run. TCRdb independently ran MiXCR on the 5' RACE reads; one entry per CDR3 protein. The table has 1 million to 1.2 million distinct CDR3 sequences, about two fifths seen once; the top ten hold around 13%. The sequenced sample consisted of blood. The receptors were sampled from a man aged 18 to 30 in good health.

Only a few counts were recorded for this clonotype. V gene TRBV29-1 combines with J gene TRBJ2-1; maybe TRBD2 (6 bases). The CDR3 covers 12 residues. Trimming stripped 6 bases from V and 2 bases from J, with 8 bases between. The germline gives CDR1 SQVTM, CDR2 ANQGSEA. The CDR3 DNA is TGCAGCGTATCGGGGGCCTACAATGAGCAGTTCTTC. Translated: CSVSGAYNEQFF.

This clonotype was found many times. The chain uses TRBV7-9 and TRBJ1-2; D is unclear. Deletions cut 3 bases from V and 6 bases from J, with 8 bases between. The CDR3 loop spans 12 amino acids. CDR1 is SEHNR, CDR2 FQNEAQ, per germline (reference sequence). The CDR3 region is CASSFGTDGYTF. CDR3 nucleotide sequence: TGTGCCAGCAGCTTCGGAACAGATGGCTACACCTTC.

The CDR3: CASSEIPGMASTDTQYF. The CDR3 bases are TGTGCCAGCAGCGAAATTCCAGGGATGGCTAGCACAGATACGCAGTATTTT. The chain joins TRBV13 to TRBJ2-3; D perhaps matches TRBD1 (5 bases). Trimming removed 5 bases at V and 0 bases at J, with 18 bases between. CDR1 and CDR2 (germline): PRHDT, FYEKMQ (reference sequence). The CDR3 has 17 residues.

This clonotype turned up a few times. The V gene is TRBV7-9, the J gene TRBJ2-3; 8 bases fit TRBD2. Trimming took 8 bases from V and 3 from J; bases not matched to a gene: 10. Germline values: CDR1 SEHNR, CDR2 FQNEAQ (reference sequence). CDR3 length equals 15 residues. CDR3 nucleotides: TGTGCCAGCGGAAAGACTAGCGTGGAAACAGATACGCAGTATTTT. Translation gives CASGKTSVETDTQYF.

The chain has TRBV6-5 and TRBJ2-3; D ambiguous. V lost 5 bases to trimming and J lost 1 base, with 10 bases between them. CDR1 MNHEY and CDR2 SVGAGI come from the germline V gene. The CDR3 spans 14 residues. CDR3 loop: CASSHNPGTDTQYF. The CDR3 DNA sequence: TGTGCCAGCAGTCACAACCCTGGCACAGATACGCAGTATTTT.

This rearrangement joins TRBV28 to TRBJ2-5, with D perhaps given as TRBD1 or TRBD2 (5 bases each). V was trimmed by 4 bases and J by 11 bases, leaving 23 bases between them. Germline CDR1 MDHEN, CDR2 SYDVKM. This CDR3 has 15 residues. The CDR3 is CASSSHPPGAVEQYF. CDR3 sequence (DNA): TGTGCCAGCAGTTCCCACCCTCCCGGGGCGGTTGAACAGTACTTC.

In this sample, this clonotype turned up a few times. This chain links TRBV18 with TRBJ2-5; no firm D call. CDR3 size: 14 residues. CDR1 KGHSH and CDR2 LQKENI come from the germline V gene. Trimming removed 2 bases at V and 2 bases at J, with 9 bases between. The CDR3 nucleotides read TGTGCCAGCTCACCAGTTCGCCTGCAAGAGACCCAGTACTTC. This translates into CASSPVRLQETQYF.

In this sample, this clonotype turned up once. With a much larger clone just one base away, this may be a read error. The missing conserved phenylalanine or tryptophan at the end of this CDR3 makes a read error likely. This chain links TRBV10-3 with TRBJ1-2; no definite D call. Trimming removed 0 bases from V and 8 bases from J, with 10 bases in between. Per the germline V gene, CDR1 is ENHRY and CDR2 is SYGVKD. There are 13 residues in the CDR3. CDR3 residues: CAISESSTMGYTL. DNA of the CDR3: TGTGCCATCAGTGAGTCGAGCACTATGGGCTACACCTTG.

The chain uses TRBV7-2 and TRBJ2-1, with a possible D match to TRBD1 (6 bases). This CDR3 is built from 15 residues. Germline V CDR1 and CDR2: SGHTA, FQGNSA. V was clipped by 2 bases and J by 7 bases, with 15 bases between them. CDR3 bases: TGTGCCAGCAGCTTAAGTCCCCGCAGGGGAAATGAGCAGTTCTTC. Its protein is CASSLSPRRGNEQFF.

The V call is TRBV20-1, the J call TRBJ1-1; D is unclear. Germline assignment: CDR1 DFQATT and CDR2 SNEGSKA (reference sequence). The CDR3 has 13 amino acids. With 0 bases removed from V and 2 bases from J, the gap between germline ends came to 7 bases. CDR3 bases: TGCAGTGCTAGAGATTTCCCTAACACTGAAGCTTTCTTT. Translation: CSARDFPNTEAFF.

The rearrangement uses TRBV20-1 and TRBJ2-3, with TRBD2 as a possible D gene (5 bases). V was pared by 2 bases and J by 4 bases, with 13 bases between. The CDR3 covers 14 residues. Germline lookup yields CDR1 DFQATT and CDR2 SNEGSKA (reference sequence). The CDR3 coding sequence is TGCAGTGCTAGAAGACGGATTAGCGCAGATACGCAGTATTTT. Its protein product is CSARRRISADTQYF.

J is TRBJ1-4 and V is TRBV20-1; D is ambiguous. Germline lookup yields CDR1 DFQATT and CDR2 SNEGSKA (reference sequence). V lost 6 bases and J 6 bases, leaving 5 bases between the germline ends. This CDR3 contains 10 residues. The CDR3 region has the DNA TGCAGTGCCAGACATGAAAAACTGTTTTTT. It encodes CSARHEKLFF.

The rearrangement uses TRBV4-1 and TRBJ1-2; 7 nucleotides line up with TRBD1. The germline CDR1 and CDR2 sequences are MGHRA and YSYEKL. V lost 1 base to trimming and J lost 3 bases; unmatched junction nucleotides: 5. The CDR3 contains 15 residues. CDR3 nucleotide sequence: TGCGCCAGCAGCCAAGGACAGGGAGCTCACTATGGCTACACCTTC. Translating gives CASSQGQGAHYGYTF.

A few counts support this clonotype. The junction departs from germline at one end; a sequencing error may be responsible. The chain joins TRBV4-1 to TRBJ1-1, with unresolved D. Germline assignment: CDR1 MGHRA and CDR2 YSYEKL. The CDR3 is 13 amino acids. The chain's CDR3 is CASRQVGDTEAFF. CDR3 coding DNA: TGCGCCAGCAGACAAGTGGGTGACACTGAAGCTTTCTTT.

This chain uses TRBV28 with TRBJ1-1; D possibly corresponds to TRBD1 (6 bases). Germline V gene data show CDR1 as MDHEN and CDR2 as SYDVKM. The CDR3 covers 14 residues. The germline V and J ends were trimmed by 6 bases and 5 bases, with 16 bases remaining between them. CDR3 region: CASRDPRGGTEAFF. In DNA form, the CDR3 reads TGTGCCAGCAGGGACCCTAGGGGGGGAACTGAAGCTTTCTTT.

The V and J genes are TRBV18 and TRBJ1-1; D gene unclear. Looked up from germline, CDR1 is KGHSH and CDR2 is LQKENI. V lost 1 base and J 6 bases, leaving 9 bases between the germline ends. The CDR3 extends over 13 amino acids. The CDR3 sequence is CASSPLGRAEAFF. In DNA form, the CDR3 reads TGTGCCAGCTCACCACTGGGTCGGGCTGAAGCTTTCTTT.

V gene TRBV20-1 combines with J gene TRBJ1-5, with 9 bases identical to TRBD1. Germline V CDR1 and CDR2: DFQATT, SNEGSKA (reference sequence). J was trimmed by 0 bases and V by 0 bases; bases with no gene match: 6. The CDR3 has 17 amino acids. This CDR3 is CSARDGDRAYSNQPQHF. In DNA form, the CDR3 reads TGCAGTGCTAGAGACGGGGACAGGGCTTATAGCAATCAGCCCCAGCATTTT.

This chain uses TRBV5-1 with TRBJ1-1; D unresolved. From germline, CDR1 is SGHRS and CDR2 YFSETQ. Trimming shortened V by 0 bases and J by 6 bases, and 15 bases separated the two germline ends. The CDR3 is made up of 15 amino acids. The CDR3 DNA reads TGCGCCAGCAGCTTGGTACTCGACAAGTTGGCTGAAGCTTTCTTT. Its protein product is CASSLVLDKLAEAFF.

The rearrangement joins TRBV7-2 to TRBJ2-7; D might be TRBD1 (6 bases). Trimming took 3 bases from V and 1 from J, leaving 13 bases between them. The CDR3 runs to 15 residues. Germline V gives CDR1 SGHTA, CDR2 FQGNSA. CDR3 in amino acids: CASSFDRGQSYEQYF. CDR3 DNA sequence: TGTGCCAGCAGCTTCGATCGAGGACAGTCCTACGAGCAGTACTTC.

This clonotype came up a few times. V gene TRBV5-1 combines with J gene TRBJ2-3, with D possibly matching TRBD2 (5 bases). Germline V gene sequence: CDR1 SGHRS, CDR2 YFSETQ. V was shortened by 6 bases and J by 1 base, with 18 bases between the two germline ends. The CDR3 has 16 amino acids. For the CDR3, the DNA is TGCGCCAGCAACAAAGGCCCCCGGGGTGGCACAGATACGCAGTATTTT. Translated, it gives CASNKGPRGGTDTQYF.

The chain combines TRBV5-1 with TRBJ1-1; D gene ambiguous. This CDR3 comprises 15 residues. Trimming cost V 0 bases and J 1 base, with 10 bases left between them. Germline V gene lookup returns CDR1 SGHRS and CDR2 YFSETQ. CDR3 loop: CASSLEVGSNTEAFF. The CDR3 DNA sequence: TGCGCCAGCAGCTTGGAAGTCGGCTCGAACACTGAAGCTTTCTTT. Drawing the rest from reference TRBV5-1 and TRBJ1-1, the complete variable domain is KAGVTQTPRYLIKTRGQQVTLSCSPISGHRSVSWYQQTPGQGLQFLFEYFSETQRNKGNFPGRFSGRQFSNSRSEMNVSTLELGDSALYLCASSLEVGSNTEAFFGQGTRLTVV.

V gene TRBV27 combines with J gene TRBJ2-5, with D uncertain. The CDR3 has 13 amino acids. Trimming cost V 3 bases and J 4 bases, with 9 bases left between them. CDR1 is MNHEY and CDR2 is SMNVEV in the germline V gene (reference sequence). DNA for the CDR3: TGTGCCAGCAGTTTTGGGGATTCAGAGACCCAGTACTTC. This translates into CASSFGDSETQYF.

V is TRBV27 and J is TRBJ1-2; D is unclear. This CDR3 has 14 residues. V was shortened by 6 bases and J by 7 bases, with 18 bases between the two germline ends. CDR1 and CDR2 (germline): MNHEY, SMNVEV (reference sequence). CDR3 DNA: TGTGCCAGCAGAGCAAATTCCGGGATGCTTGGCTACACCTTC. Translating gives CASRANSGMLGYTF.

This chain connects TRBV9 to TRBJ2-3, with D tentatively TRBD1 or TRBD2 (5 bases each). This CDR3 has 17 residues. Germline CDR1 reads SGDLS; CDR2 reads YYNGEE. The V gene lost 4 bases and the J gene lost 3 bases, with 21 bases spanning the gap. The CDR3, as DNA: TGTGCCAGCAGCCCCCGATTTGGTGGGACCGGGACAGATACGCAGTATTTT. Its translation is CASSPRFGGTGTDTQYF.

Only a few counts were recorded for this clonotype. CDR3 loop: CASSFRAAKNIQYF. CDR3 bases: TGTGCCAGCAGTTTTCGGGCAGCCAAAAACATTCAGTACTTC. The chain recombines TRBV12-3 or TRBV12-4 with TRBJ2-4; D uncertain. The germline V and J ends were trimmed by 3 bases and 0 bases, with 6 bases remaining between them. The CDR3 has 14 amino acids.

The chain recombines TRBV12-3 or TRBV12-4 with TRBJ1-2, with 11 nucleotides matching TRBD1. V dropped 3 bases and J dropped 7; count of bases not matched to a gene: 7. CDR3 length equals 15 residues. The CDR3 sequence: CASSFRTGGRSGYTF. CDR3 coding DNA: TGTGCCAGCAGTTTCCGGACAGGGGGCAGGAGTGGCTACACCTTC.

The sample holds many counts of this clonotype. The chain combines TRBV20-1 with TRBJ2-1; D tentatively fits TRBD1 or TRBD2 (5 bases each). Deletions cut 1 base from V and 3 bases from J, with 16 bases between. This CDR3 is 16 amino acids long. The germline V gene has CDR1 DFQATT and CDR2 SNEGSKA (reference sequence). The CDR3 loop reads CSARAFTGGDYNEQFF. CDR3 in DNA: TGCAGTGCTAGAGCCTTTACAGGAGGCGACTACAATGAGCAGTTCTTC.